This T cell receptor (beta chain) was found in a study of blood T cell repertoires in COVID-19. Across the study: Both acute and convalescent COVID-19 samples were obtained from the United States, Italy and Spain. PBMCs, B-cell-depleted T cells, or T cells provided the cDNA or gDNA that made up the material.

Germline V gene data show CDR1 as MGHRA and CDR2 as YSYEKL. Trimming left V 4 bases short and J 0 bases short, with 18 bases between. The CDR3 has 17 amino acids. Authors' data handling: Estimation of nucleated cell counts was performed using reference gene primer amplification. Clones were read by immunoSEQ multiplex PCR, and TCRdb kept only the in-frame ones, dropping some. The DNA was the basis for D and trimming; V, J and clone size are from that table. The sample consists of tens of thousands of clones, around 81% of them appearing once. V usage is TRBV4-1 and J usage is TRBJ1-2; TRBD1 might be the D (5 bases). Material for sequencing was peripheral blood. This sequence was found in a man in his 70s with acute or convalescent COVID-19. CDR3 amino acids: CASSRGGATPANYGYTF. CDR3 DNA sequence: TGCGCCAGCAGCCGTGGAGGGGCCACCCCGGCTAACTATGGCTACACCTTC.